A single sample gave rise to the 22 T cell receptor beta chains below, sequenced in a study of blood T cell repertoires in COVID-19. The table came from immunoSEQ multiplex PCR; TCRdb's copy has only in-frame clones and leaves some out. Seen here are about 260,000 clones, 84% observed once, and the top ten hold about 1.5%. Material: peripheral blood. The source is a woman between 40 and 50 years old who had recovered from COVID-19.

The V and J genes are TRBV20-1 and TRBJ1-4; tentative D call: TRBD1 (6 bases). V lost 3 bases to trimming and J lost 3 bases, with 14 bases between them. The germline CDR1 and CDR2 sequences are DFQATT and SNEGSKA (reference sequence). The CDR3 is made up of 15 amino acids. The CDR3 DNA follows: TGCAGTGCTAGTCAGACAGGCTTACCTAATGAAAAACTGTTTTTT. Amino acid sequence: CSASQTGLPNEKLFF.

This chain uses TRBV9 with TRBJ1-2; D ambiguous. Germline V CDR1 and CDR2: SGDLS, YYNGEE. The CDR3 consists of 12 residues. V lost 1 base, J lost 3 bases, and 4 bases lay in between. The CDR3 spells CASSVTDYGYTF. The CDR3, as DNA: TGTGCCAGCAGCGTAACAGACTATGGCTACACCTTC.

The rearrangement joins TRBV5-6 to TRBJ2-3; 9 bases fit TRBD2. The germline V gene encodes CDR1 SGHDT and CDR2 YYEEEE. The CDR3 totals 17 residues. V gave up 1 base and J gave up 3 bases; unmatched junction bases: 9. The CDR3 reads CASSLFARGGLTDTQYF. In nucleotides, the CDR3 is TGTGCCAGCAGCTTGTTTGCGCGGGGGGGCCTGACAGATACGCAGTATTTT.

This clone was observed a handful of times. This chain links TRBV28 with TRBJ2-7; 8 bases align to TRBD1. The V gene end was trimmed by 6 bases and the J gene end by 2 bases; junction bases not matched to a gene: 18. This CDR3 region has 18 residues. The V gene's germline CDR1 is MDHEN and CDR2 SYDVKM. CDR3 in amino acids: CASSRIGVFQGAAYEQYF. The CDR3 DNA is TGTGCCAGCAGCCGAATAGGGGTGTTCCAGGGGGCTGCCTACGAGCAGTACTTC.

This clone has just a few counts. The rearrangement joins TRBV5-1 to TRBJ1-2; the D gene is possibly TRBD1 (6 bases). CDR1 is SGHRS and CDR2 is YFSETQ in the germline V gene. This CDR3 is built from 14 residues. V gave up 5 bases and J gave up 2 bases, with 13 bases separating them. Written as DNA, the CDR3 is TGCGCCAGCAGGCCGGGGGGGCAGAACTATGGCTACACCTTC. Its translation is CASRPGGQNYGYTF.

This clone was seen just once. V and J are TRBV18 and TRBJ2-5; D is unclear. Trimming pared 3 bases from V and 4 bases from J, leaving 6 bases between. This CDR3 comprises 12 residues. CDR1 is KGHSH, CDR2 LQKENI, per germline. In DNA, the CDR3 is TGTGCCAGCTCACCCCTAGGAGAGACCCAGTACTTC. Translating gives CASSPLGETQYF.

The rearrangement joins TRBV18 to TRBJ2-5; weak D call: TRBD1 (6 bases). CDR3 size: 13 residues. Trimming pared 4 bases from V and 1 base from J, leaving 7 bases between. CDR1 and CDR2 from the germline V gene are KGHSH and LQKENI. CDR3 nucleotide sequence: TGTGCCAGCTCACGGACAGCCCAAGAGACCCAGTACTTC. Protein sequence: CASSRTAQETQYF.

The chain joins TRBV4-1 to TRBJ2-2, with TRBD2 as a possible D gene (6 bases). The CDR3 is 17 residues long. CDR1 and CDR2 (germline): MGHRA, YSYEKL. V was cut by 1 base and J by 5 bases, with 17 bases left in between. CDR3 region: CASSQGPGGGRTGELFF. The DNA of the CDR3 is TGCGCCAGCAGCCAAGGGCCCGGGGGAGGTAGGACCGGGGAGCTGTTTTTT.

The sample holds many counts of this clone. The chain is built from TRBV6-2 or TRBV6-3 and TRBJ1-6; TRBD1 matches 8 bases. CDR3 size: 14 residues. In germline, CDR1 is MNHEY, CDR2 SVGEGT. J gave up 9 bases and V 3 bases, and 4 bases lay outside the gene matches. The CDR3 is CASSYAGGSSPLHF. Here the CDR3 DNA reads TGTGCCAGCAGTTATGCAGGGGGCAGTTCACCCCTCCACTTT.

This chain joins TRBV7-2 and TRBJ2-1; 10 bases are a match to TRBD1. The J segment lost 3 bases and the V segment lost 5 bases, leaving 4 bases of the junction unmatched. CDR3 size: 15 residues. Germline lookup yields CDR1 SGHTA and CDR2 FQGNSA. CDR3 nucleotide sequence: TGTGCCAGCAGCCCCGACAGGGGGCTCTACAATGAGCAGTTCTTC. Translating it yields CASSPDRGLYNEQFF.

In its sample, this clone was seen once. The chain has TRBV30 and TRBJ2-3, with 12 nucleotides matching TRBD2. The CDR3 extends over 14 amino acids. Germline-derived CDR1 and CDR2 are GTSNPN and SVGIG (reference sequence). V gave up 5 bases and J gave up 5 bases; unmatched junction bases: 5. CDR3 DNA: TGTGCCTGGGCTAGCGGGGGGGCTCAAGATACGCAGTATTTT. As protein: CAWASGGAQDTQYF.

V and J are TRBV19 and TRBJ1-5; weak D call: TRBD1 (5 bases). Trimming took 7 bases from V and 9 from J, leaving 10 bases between them. The CDR3 extends over 11 amino acids. Germline loops: CDR1 LNHDA, CDR2 SQIVND (reference sequence). The CDR3 nucleotides are TGTGCCAGTACCTCTAGGGGGCCCCAGCATTTT. Its translation is CASTSRGPQHF.

The V gene is TRBV7-9, the J gene TRBJ1-2; possibly TRBD1 for D (6 bases). Trimming left V 5 bases short and J 7 bases short, with 11 bases between. The CDR3 is 12 amino acids. Germline V CDR1 and CDR2: SEHNR, FQNEAQ (reference sequence). DNA for the CDR3: TGTGCCAGCAGCGAGGGGGGGTTTGGCTACACCTTC. Encoded protein: CASSEGGFGYTF.

The chain uses TRBV6-5 and TRBJ2-1; 8 nucleotides line up with TRBD2. Germline CDR1 MNHEY, CDR2 SVGAGI. The trim removed 6 bases at V and 8 bases at J, leaving 12 bases unmatched. This CDR3 spans 15 amino acids. The CDR3 region is CASSGGGPQVYEQFF. CDR3 nucleotide sequence: TGTGCCAGCAGCGGGGGGGGCCCCCAAGTCTATGAGCAGTTCTTC.

The genes are TRBV6-5 and TRBJ1-2, with D perhaps TRBD1 (6 bases). Germline CDR1 is MNHEY and CDR2 is SVGAGI. This CDR3 spans 13 amino acids. V was cut by 6 bases and J by 2 bases, with 10 bases left in between. The CDR3 region is CASSLTGNYGYTF. The CDR3 DNA is TGTGCCAGCAGCCTTACAGGGAACTATGGCTACACCTTC.

The chain links TRBV30 to TRBJ1-2; D might be TRBD1 (5 bases). Per germline, CDR1 GTSNPN and CDR2 SVGIG (reference sequence). This CDR3 comprises 12 residues. The germline V and J ends were trimmed by 2 bases and 8 bases, with 12 bases remaining between them. The CDR3 DNA follows: TGTGCCTGGAGTCCCAGGGTAGGAGGCTACACCTTC. It yields the protein CAWSPRVGGYTF.

This clone was counted a few times. The V call is TRBV10-2, the J call TRBJ1-6, with D possibly TRBD1 on 6 matching bases. CDR1 and CDR2 (germline): WSHSY, SAAADI. The V end lost 3 bases, the J end lost 10 bases, and 10 bases lay between the germline ends. The CDR3 is 13 amino acids. The CDR3 spells CASSDRGLSPLHF. Here the CDR3 DNA reads TGCGCCAGCAGTGACAGGGGATTATCACCCCTCCACTTT.

V is TRBV13 and J is TRBJ2-1; 11 bases align to TRBD1. There are 16 residues in the CDR3. CDR1 PRHDT and CDR2 FYEKMQ come from the germline V gene (reference sequence). V shed 5 bases, J shed 6 bases, and the junction held 9 bases outside the gene matches. CDR3 in DNA: TGTGCCAGCAGCGAGTGGAGGACAGGGGGCGGCAATGAGCAGTTCTTC. Protein: CASSEWRTGGGNEQFF. The entire variable domain, with the rest obtained from reference TRBV13 and TRBJ2-1, is as follows: AAGVIQSPRHLIKEKRETATLKCYPIPRHDTVYWYQQGPGQDPQFLISFYEKMQSDKGSIPDRFSAQQFSDYHSELNMSSLELGDSALYFCASSEWRTGGGNEQFFGPGTRLTVL.

The chain joins TRBV6-6 to TRBJ2-5; D is uncertain. The CDR3 has 13 amino acids. Germline CDR1 is MNHNY and CDR2 is SVGAGI (reference sequence). Trimming pared 2 bases from V and 7 bases from J, leaving 11 bases between. DNA of the CDR3: TGTGCCAGCAGTTACCCGGAGCTCGGGACCCAGTACTTC. It is translated as CASSYPELGTQYF.

The V call is TRBV12-3 or TRBV12-4, the J call TRBJ1-1; D remains ambiguous. This CDR3 region has 13 residues. Trimming stripped 5 bases from V and 1 base from J, with 8 bases between. The chain's CDR3 is CASSLQANTEAFF. Here the CDR3 DNA reads TGTGCCAGCAGTCTTCAGGCGAACACTGAAGCTTTCTTT.

V usage is TRBV11-3 and J usage is TRBJ2-1; 8 positions agree with TRBD2. V trimming: 5 bases; J trimming: 2 bases; junction bases outside the gene matches: 5. CDR1 and CDR2 from the germline V gene are SGHNT and YENEEA. The CDR3 sequence is 15 residues long. CDR3 DNA: TGTGCCAGCAGCCCTTTGCGGGGGGCCTACAATGAGCAGTTCTTC. Translation gives CASSPLRGAYNEQFF.

For the CDR3, the DNA is TGTGCCAGCAGCCAAGAACTTCGAAGGGAGAGGATGAACACTGAAGCTTTCTTT. Encoded protein: CASSQELRRERMNTEAFF. J is TRBJ1-1 and V is TRBV3-1 (or the pseudogene TRBV3-2); no firm D call. V was trimmed by 0 bases and J by 0 bases, leaving 17 bases between them. The CDR3 has 18 amino acids. CDR1 is LGHDT and CDR2 is YNNKEL in the germline V gene (reference sequence).